A selection of T cell receptor beta chains follows, all from one sample in a study of CD8 T cells in Susac syndrome. One entry per CDR3 protein, called by TCRdb with MiXCR from the immunoSEQ multiplex PCR reads. The table records 150,000 to 200,000 distinct CDR3 sequences, roughly 94% of them present only once. Material for sequencing was CD4+ T cells from PBMCs. The receptors derive from a human donor with multiple sclerosis. CDR3s include the opening cysteine and the closing phenylalanine or tryptophan. Each record gives: J gene, V gene, clone size, D gene, CDR3 protein, CDR3 DNA. The D gene is left open where the match is weak. Clone size is shown for a subset of rows, as once, few, many or a class of expanded clone.

J: TRBJ2-7
V: TRBV27
size: .
D: .
CDR3: CASSRAGRAYEQYF
DNA: TGTGCCAGCAGTAGAGCGGGCAGAGCCTACGAGCAGTACTTC

J: TRBJ2-1
V: TRBV29-1
size: .
D: TRBD2
CDR3: CSVESGRGTYNEQFF
DNA: TGCAGCGTTGAAAGCGGGAGGGGGACCTACAATGAGCAGTTCTTC

J: TRBJ2-1
V: TRBV30
size: .
D: TRBD2
CDR3: CAWSGLAGGENEQFF
DNA: TGTGCCTGGAGTGGTTTGGCGGGAGGGGAGAATGAGCAGTTCTTC

J: TRBJ2-6
V: TRBV20-1
size: .
D: .
CDR3: CSTKGANVLTF
DNA: TGCTCCACCAAGGGGGCCAACGTCCTGACTTTC

J: TRBJ2-7
V: TRBV7-7
size: .
D: .
CDR3: CASSLVSKPISYEQYF
DNA: TGTGCCAGCAGCTTAGTTTCCAAGCCGATCTCCTACGAGCAGTACTTC

J: TRBJ2-5
V: TRBV6-2/TRBV6-3
size: .
D: TRBD2
CDR3: CASSYSASGETQYF
DNA: TGTGCCAGCAGTTACTCGGCTAGCGGGGAGACCCAGTACTTC

J: TRBJ1-1
V: TRBV11-2
size: .
D: .
CDR3: CASSLSVNTEAFF
DNA: TGTGCCAGCAGCTTATCAGTGAACACTGAAGCTTTCTTT

J: TRBJ2-7
V: TRBV20-1
size: .
D: .
CDR3: CSARAYEQYF
DNA: TGCAGTGCCCGAGCCTACGAGCAGTACTTC

J: TRBJ2-7
V: TRBV5-6
size: .
D: .
CDR3: CASSVGFEGYEQYF
DNA: TGTGCCAGCAGCGTGGGGTTTGAGGGCTACGAGCAGTACTTC

J: TRBJ2-2
V: TRBV5-4
size: once
D: .
CDR3: CASSPGMGRELFF
DNA: TGTGCCAGCAGCCCAGGGATGGGCAGGGAGCTGTTTTTT

J: TRBJ2-1
V: TRBV7-2
size: .
D: .
CDR3: CASVPGGSYNEQFF
DNA: TGTGCCAGCGTTCCCGGAGGGTCCTACAATGAGCAGTTCTTC

J: TRBJ2-7
V: TRBV28
size: .
D: TRBD2
CDR3: CASSLSGTSGSYEQYF
DNA: TGTGCCAGCAGTTTATCCGGGACTAGCGGCTCCTACGAGCAGTACTTC

J: TRBJ2-5
V: TRBV30
size: .
D: .
CDR3: CAWSRTRETQYF
DNA: TGTGCCTGGAGTCGGACCAGGGAGACCCAGTACTTC

J: TRBJ1-1
V: TRBV27
size: .
D: .
CDR3: CASREDRDTEAFF
DNA: TGTGCCAGCAGAGAAGACCGGGACACTGAAGCTTTCTTT

J: TRBJ1-1
V: TRBV27
size: .
D: .
CDR3: CASSPGHLTEAFF
DNA: TGTGCCAGCAGTCCAGGACACCTCACTGAAGCTTTCTTT

J: TRBJ2-7
V: TRBV4-3
size: .
D: TRBD1
CDR3: CASSQELNRGDKQYF
DNA: TGCGCCAGCAGCCAAGAACTCAACAGGGGGGATAAGCAGTACTTC

J: TRBJ2-7
V: TRBV3-1
size: .
D: .
CDR3: CASSPSAAWHKQYF
DNA: TGTGCCAGCAGCCCCTCGGCAGCCTGGCATAAGCAGTACTTC

J: TRBJ2-7
V: TRBV5-4
size: .
D: .
CDR3: CASSFRALPAGQYF
DNA: TGTGCCAGCAGCTTCCGGGCCCTCCCCGCGGGGCAGTACTTC

J: TRBJ2-1
V: TRBV6-5
size: .
D: .
CDR3: CASRGTGRNEQFF
DNA: TGTGCCAGCAGGGGTACAGGAAGGAATGAGCAGTTCTTC

J: TRBJ2-7
V: TRBV12-3/TRBV12-4
size: .
D: .
CDR3: CASSLAGVVSEQYF
DNA: TGTGCCAGCAGTTTAGCGGGAGTAGTCTCCGAGCAGTACTTC

J: TRBJ2-7
V: TRBV29-1
size: .
D: .
CDR3: CSVGFPLGSEQYF
DNA: TGCAGCGTTGGGTTTCCTCTTGGTAGCGAGCAGTACTTC

J: TRBJ1-1
V: TRBV12-3/TRBV12-4
size: .
D: .
CDR3: CASTLGGANTEAFF
DNA: TGTGCCAGCACTCTGGGGGGGGCCAACACTGAAGCTTTCTTT

J: TRBJ2-7
V: TRBV30
size: .
D: .
CDR3: CAWSFGGSLQEQYF
DNA: TGTGCCTGGAGCTTTGGGGGGAGTTTACAGGAGCAGTACTTC

J: TRBJ2-5
V: TRBV19
size: .
D: TRBD1
CDR3: CASSPEDRGSEGTQYF
DNA: TGTGCCAGTAGTCCCGAAGACAGGGGGTCGGAGGGGACCCAGTACTTC

J: TRBJ2-5
V: TRBV15
size: .
D: .
CDR3: CATSIEPSGETQYF
DNA: TGTGCCACCAGCATCGAACCGAGTGGAGAGACCCAGTACTTC

J: TRBJ2-3
V: TRBV4-1
size: .
D: TRBD2
CDR3: CASSQHAVAGTDTQYF
DNA: TGCGCCAGCAGCCAACACGCGGTAGCGGGTACAGATACGCAGTATTTT

J: TRBJ2-1
V: TRBV3-1
size: .
D: TRBD2
CDR3: CASSQDKGWGGGSSYNEQFF
DNA: TGTGCCAGCAGCCAAGATAAGGGATGGGGCGGGGGAAGCTCCTACAATGAGCAGTTCTTC

J: TRBJ2-7
V: TRBV10-3
size: .
D: .
CDR3: CAISDSSRRGWYF
DNA: TGTGCCATCAGTGACTCATCCCGGAGGGGGTGGTACTTC

J: TRBJ1-2
V: TRBV28
size: .
D: .
CDR3: CASSLGDFYRDGYTF
DNA: TGTGCCAGCAGCCTAGGGGACTTTTATCGGGATGGCTACACCTTC

J: TRBJ2-1
V: TRBV19
size: .
D: TRBD1
CDR3: CASSEDRAPYNEQFF
DNA: TGTGCCAGTAGTGAGGACAGGGCACCCTACAATGAGCAGTTCTTC

J: TRBJ2-5
V: TRBV5-1
size: .
D: .
CDR3: CASSFRDMRKETQYF
DNA: TGCGCCAGCAGCTTCCGGGACATGAGAAAAGAGACCCAGTACTTC

J: TRBJ2-1
V: TRBV6-4
size: .
D: TRBD2
CDR3: CASSDLLAGGQQFF
DNA: TGTGCCAGCAGTGACTTGCTAGCGGGAGGCCAGCAGTTCTTC

J: TRBJ2-5
V: TRBV5-4
size: .
D: .
CDR3: CASSLPGETQYF
DNA: TGTGCCAGCAGCCTCCCCGGGGAGACCCAGTACTTC

J: TRBJ2-7
V: TRBV6-6
size: .
D: .
CDR3: CASTLGDTAYEQYF
DNA: TGTGCCAGCACCTTAGGGGACACTGCCTACGAGCAGTACTTC

J: TRBJ1-1
V: TRBV20-1
size: .
D: .
CDR3: CSATRQEPTEAFF
DNA: TGCAGTGCGACGAGACAGGAACCTACTGAAGCTTTCTTT

J: TRBJ2-7
V: TRBV27
size: .
D: TRBD1
CDR3: CASSLFLQGNRHEQYF
DNA: TGTGCCAGCAGTCTATTTTTACAGGGGAATCGGCACGAGCAGTACTTC

J: TRBJ2-1
V: TRBV6-4
size: .
D: .
CDR3: CASSDSAGRNEQFF
DNA: TGTGCCAGCAGTGACTCGGCGGGAAGAAATGAGCAGTTCTTC

J: TRBJ1-1
V: TRBV28
size: .
D: .
CDR3: CASSPPGFGSTEAFF
DNA: TGTGCCAGCAGTCCACCGGGGTTCGGGAGCACTGAAGCTTTCTTT

J: TRBJ2-2
V: TRBV29-1
size: .
D: .
CDR3: CSVETVRATGELFF
DNA: TGCAGCGTTGAGACCGTGAGAGCAACCGGGGAGCTGTTTTTT

J: TRBJ2-7
V: TRBV13
size: .
D: TRBD2
CDR3: CASSALGTSGKNEQYF
DNA: TGTGCCAGCAGCGCACTAGGGACTAGCGGGAAGAACGAGCAGTACTTC

J: TRBJ2-5
V: TRBV5-4
size: .
D: .
CDR3: CASSLPKGQMETQYF
DNA: TGTGCCAGCAGCTTACCCAAGGGACAAATGGAGACCCAGTACTTC

J: TRBJ1-2
V: TRBV6-2/TRBV6-3
size: .
D: .
CDR3: CASSRGQSYGYTF
DNA: TGTGCCAGCAGCCGAGGACAGAGCTATGGCTACACCTTC

J: TRBJ2-5
V: TRBV3-1
size: .
D: .
CDR3: CASSSLGETQYF
DNA: TGTGCCTCTTCCTCTTTGGGTGAGACCCAGTACTTC

J: TRBJ1-5
V: TRBV6-2/TRBV6-3
size: .
D: .
CDR3: CASSPYSPNQPQHF
DNA: TGTGCCAGCAGTCCGTACTCACCAAATCAGCCCCAGCATTTT

J: TRBJ2-2
V: TRBV12-3/TRBV12-4
size: .
D: .
CDR3: CASSLELNTGELFF
DNA: TGTGCCAGCAGTTTAGAACTGAACACCGGGGAGCTGTTTTTT

J: TRBJ1-4
V: TRBV11-2
size: .
D: .
CDR3: CASSLDRGFEKLFF
DNA: TGTGCCAGCAGCTTAGACAGGGGTTTTGAAAAACTGTTTTTT